This T cell receptor (beta chain) was identified in a study of T cell repertoires in cytomegalovirus infection. Overall study results and limits: Carriers of CMV and the relevant HLA type were discriminated by public TCR beta frequency.

On this clonotype itself: The antigen is undetermined.

MiXCR was run by TCRdb on the reads, yielding one entry per CDR3 protein. The sample has about 220,000 distinct CDR3 sequences, about 38% seen once; the top ten hold 59%. Deletions cut 6 bases from V and 4 bases from J, with 15 bases between. This CDR3 is built from 14 residues. CDR1 and CDR2 (germline): LNHDA, SQIVND (reference sequence). This sample comprised CD8+ T cells from cultured PBMCs, obtained from culture after CMV antigen stimulation. The TCR comes from a human donor in good health (CMV status not recorded). Some clones in this sample may be carry-over from other donors' samples. The chain joins TRBV19 to TRBJ1-1; D unresolved. CDR3 region: CASSLRPGSTEAFF. DNA of the CDR3: TGTGCCAGTAGCCTCAGACCCGGGAGCACTGAAGCTTTCTTT.